One sample yielded the 24 T cell receptor beta chains listed below, sequenced in a study of CD4 T cells in relation to SARS-CoV-2 and coronaviruses. Their specific antigens are unknown. The unexposed donors gave CD4+ T cells in about 2011-2019, prior to COVID-19. The cells were cultured for about ten days before CD4+ T cells were isolated. Data came from immunoSEQ multiplex PCR; TCRdb stores just in-frame clones and leaves some out. The repertoire holds 15,000 to 25,000 clones, with 74% as singletons. Sequencing was performed on CD4+ T cells from PBMCs, cultured in vitro. All receptors come from a human donor in good health.

The V call is TRBV9, the J call TRBJ1-1; a possible D gene is TRBD1 (5 bases). Per the germline V gene, CDR1 is SGDLS and CDR2 is YYNGEE. This CDR3 has 13 amino acids. V was shortened by 2 bases and J by 3 bases, with 8 bases between the two germline ends. CDR3 in amino acids: CASSVQGDTEAFF. The CDR3 DNA follows: TGTGCCAGCAGCGTCCAGGGCGACACTGAAGCTTTCTTT.

The rearrangement uses TRBV6-2 or TRBV6-3 and TRBJ2-5; maybe TRBD1 (6 bases). Trimming stripped 3 bases from V and 4 bases from J, with 18 bases between. The CDR3 is 16 residues long. CDR1 and CDR2 (germline): MNHEY, SVGEGT. CDR3 protein: CASSYNARGQGETQYF. CDR3 nucleotide sequence: TGTGCCAGCAGTTATAACGCCAGGGGCCAGGGAGAGACCCAGTACTTC.

The rearrangement uses TRBV5-1 and TRBJ1-1; 8 bases are shared with TRBD1. The germline V gene has CDR1 SGHRS and CDR2 YFSETQ. The CDR3 has 14 residues. V shed 5 bases, J shed 4 bases, and the junction held 7 bases outside the gene matches. This chain's CDR3 is CASRSGGLGTEAFF. CDR3 in DNA: TGCGCCAGCAGGTCAGGGGGCCTGGGCACTGAAGCTTTCTTT.

The chain employs TRBV3-1 (or the pseudogene TRBV3-2) and TRBJ2-3; 14 bases map to TRBD2. This CDR3 has 17 amino acids. J was trimmed by 4 bases and V by 0 bases; bases with no gene match: 3. Germline loops: CDR1 LGHDT, CDR2 YNNKEL (reference sequence). The CDR3 region has the DNA TGTGCCAGCAGCCAAGAGAGACTAGCGGGAGGGGCAGATACGCAGTATTTT. It is translated as CASSQERLAGGADTQYF.

The chain combines TRBV11-2 with TRBJ1-1, with no clear D. CDR1 is SGHAT and CDR2 is FQNNGV in the germline V gene. The V gene lost 2 bases and the J gene lost 1 base, with 14 bases spanning the gap. The length of the CDR3 is 16 residues. In DNA, the CDR3 is TGTGCCAGCAGCTTACGAGTCGGGATCGGGAACACTGAAGCTTTCTTT. Translating gives CASSLRVGIGNTEAFF. Combining the CDR3 with reference TRBV11-2 and TRBJ1-1 gives the whole variable domain EAGVAQSPRYKIIEKRQSVAFWCNPISGHATLYWYQQILGQGPKLLIQFQNNGVVDDSQLPKDRFSAERLKGVDSTLKIQPAKLEDSAVYLCASSLRVGIGNTEAFFGQGTRLTVV.

This chain connects TRBV11-2 to TRBJ2-3, with 8 bases that match TRBD1. CDR1 is SGHAT and CDR2 is FQNNGV in the germline V gene. The CDR3 is made up of 14 amino acids. Trimming took 4 bases from V and 11 from J; bases not matched to a gene: 11. As DNA, the CDR3 is TGTGCCAGCAGCTCGATCAGGGGGCGCGAGGGGCAGTATTTT. Amino acids: CASSSIRGREGQYF.

The gene calls are TRBV5-8 and TRBJ2-3; 9 nucleotides agree with TRBD1. The CDR3 has 16 residues. Germline CDR1 SGHTS, CDR2 YDEGEE. The V and J ends lost 4 bases and 0 bases, in that order; junction bases with no gene match: 6. CDR3 bases: TGTGCCAGCAGCCGGGACAGGGACTATAGCACAGATACGCAGTATTTT. Its protein is CASSRDRDYSTDTQYF.

This clone was found a few times. The chain uses TRBV4-1 and TRBJ2-2; a possible D gene is TRBD2 (6 bases). Trimming took off 5 bases at V and 1 base at J, with 11 bases between the two ends. From germline, CDR1 is MGHRA and CDR2 YSYEKL. The CDR3 is made up of 15 amino acids. The CDR3 DNA sequence: TGCGCCAGCAGCTCGGACGGGAGGAACACCGGGGAGCTGTTTTTT. It codes for CASSSDGRNTGELFF.

This chain uses TRBV5-6 with TRBJ2-5; D is possibly TRBD2 (6 bases). The CDR3 length is 14 residues. From germline, CDR1 is SGHDT and CDR2 YYEEEE. V gave up 2 bases and J gave up 5 bases, with 13 bases separating them. The CDR3: CASSFPGASETQYF. Written as DNA, the CDR3 is TGTGCCAGCAGCTTCCCGGGAGCCTCCGAGACCCAGTACTTC.

The chain is built from TRBV7-6 and TRBJ1-2, with 7 bases fitting TRBD1. V trimming: 2 bases; J trimming: 8 bases; junction bases outside the gene matches: 5. The CDR3 loop spans 13 amino acids. Germline V lookup: CDR1 SGHVS, CDR2 FNYEAQ. The CDR3 spells CASSLSRGEGYTF. The CDR3, as DNA: TGTGCCAGCAGCTTATCCAGGGGGGAAGGCTACACCTTC.

This clone was found once. The genes are TRBV6-1 and TRBJ2-1, with D uncertain. The V gene's germline CDR1 is MNHNS and CDR2 SASEGT. The CDR3 runs to 12 residues. Trimming removed 3 bases at V and 10 bases at J, with 10 bases between. The DNA for the CDR3 is TGTGCCAGCAGTGACAGGCCCGGAGAGCAGTTCTTC. Encoded protein: CASSDRPGEQFF.

This chain joins TRBV6-5 and TRBJ1-2; 9 bases fit TRBD1. Germline values: CDR1 MNHEY, CDR2 SVGAGI. The length of the CDR3 is 14 residues. J gave up 4 bases and V 6 bases, and 6 bases lay outside the gene matches. CDR3 in amino acids: CASRGQGSTYGYTF. DNA of the CDR3: TGTGCCAGCAGAGGACAGGGGAGTACCTATGGCTACACCTTC.

This chain uses TRBV7-2 with TRBJ2-1, with TRBD2 matching 14 bases. This CDR3 spans 18 amino acids. Germline CDR1 is SGHTA and CDR2 is FQGNSA. J was trimmed by 9 bases and V by 0 bases; bases with no gene match: 10. The CDR3 region is CASSLATGLAGGMGEQFF. The CDR3 coding sequence is TGTGCCAGCAGCTTAGCAACCGGACTAGCGGGAGGTATGGGTGAGCAGTTCTTC.

The rearrangement links TRBV7-6 to TRBJ2-3, with 14 bases fitting TRBD2. After removal of 5 bases from V and 0 bases from J, the junction contained 10 bases not matched to a gene. The CDR3 is made up of 19 amino acids. CDR1 is SGHVS, CDR2 FNYEAQ, per germline. CDR3 sequence reads: CASSLRLAGGMRSTDTQYF. CDR3 in DNA: TGTGCCAGCAGCCTTCGACTAGCGGGGGGGATGAGAAGCACAGATACGCAGTATTTT.

The chain has TRBV6-5 and TRBJ1-6; perhaps TRBD1 as D (5 bases). Germline V gene sequence: CDR1 MNHEY, CDR2 SVGAGI. The CDR3 contains 14 residues. V shed 0 bases and J shed 9 bases, with 9 bases lying between them. In DNA, the CDR3 is TGTGCCAGCAGTTACTCGGGGGTGGGTTCACCCCTCCACTTT. Translated, it gives CASSYSGVGSPLHF.

The genes are TRBV7-2 and TRBJ2-7; 8 positions match TRBD2. Germline trimming cut 4 bases from V and 1 base from J; bases unmatched to any gene: 9. Germline V gives CDR1 SGHTA, CDR2 FQGNSA. The CDR3 is 16 residues long. CDR3 DNA sequence: TGTGCCAGCAGCTCTTGGGCAGCGGGGGCGTCCTACGAGCAGTACTTC. As protein: CASSSWAAGASYEQYF.

V and J are TRBV7-2 and TRBJ2-7; D not resolved. CDR1 SGHTA and CDR2 FQGNSA come from the germline V gene. V lost 3 bases and J lost 7, with 16 bases in between. CDR3 length: 14 amino acids. The CDR3, as DNA: TGTGCCAGCAGCTTTGAGGACGGACGGTTGGAGCAGTACTTC. Amino acids: CASSFEDGRLEQYF.

The chain carries TRBV5-6 and TRBJ1-6; D remains unclear. The V and J ends lost 1 base and 5 bases respectively, with 10 bases between them. CDR1 SGHDT and CDR2 YYEEEE come from the germline V gene. This CDR3 is built from 15 residues. The CDR3 here is CASSLFQVNNSPLHF. CDR3 nucleotide sequence: TGTGCCAGCAGCTTGTTCCAAGTCAATAATTCACCCCTCCACTTT.

This rearrangement joins TRBV19 to TRBJ1-4; unclear D gene. The germline V gene has CDR1 LNHDA and CDR2 SQIVND (reference sequence). The CDR3 spans 13 residues. With 8 bases removed from V and 8 bases from J, the gap between germline ends came to 15 bases. For the CDR3, the DNA is TGTGCCAGTTCGGACCAAATAGGGGAAAAACTGTTTTTT. Translating it yields CASSDQIGEKLFF.

The V gene is TRBV7-9, the J gene TRBJ2-5, with no clear D. V lost 4 bases to trimming and J lost 6 bases, with 6 bases between them. This CDR3 has 11 amino acids. CDR1 and CDR2 from the germline V gene are SEHNR and FQNEAQ (reference sequence). The CDR3 region is CASSWPQTQYF. The DNA for the CDR3 is TGTGCCAGCAGCTGGCCGCAGACCCAGTACTTC.

This clone was seen a single time. The chain uses TRBV6-5 and TRBJ2-7; TRBD2 matches 10 bases. V was clipped by 11 bases and J by 3 bases; unmatched bases: 13. Germline V gene data show CDR1 as MNHEY and CDR2 as SVGAGI. The CDR3 runs 15 residues. The CDR3 region is CAAAAGLAFRYEQYF. CDR3 sequence (DNA): TGTGCCGCGGCTGCGGGACTAGCGTTCCGCTACGAGCAGTACTTC.

V is TRBV7-3 and J is TRBJ1-1; no clear D. Deletions cut 3 bases from V and 2 bases from J, with 7 bases between. This CDR3 is 13 amino acids long. Germline V gene lookup returns CDR1 SGHTA and CDR2 FQGTGA. CDR3 loop: CASSFAVNTEAFF. The DNA for the CDR3 is TGTGCCAGCAGCTTCGCAGTCAACACTGAAGCTTTCTTT.

This chain connects TRBV19 to TRBJ2-5; possible D gene TRBD1, 6 bases. Deletions cut 6 bases from V and 5 bases from J, with 25 bases between. This CDR3 spans 17 amino acids. Per germline, CDR1 LNHDA and CDR2 SQIVND (reference sequence). DNA for the CDR3: TGTGCCAGTAGCATCTCCCCGGGCATTCAGGGGTTCGAGACCCAGTACTTC. Translation: CASSISPGIQGFETQYF.

V usage is TRBV5-4 and J usage is TRBJ1-2, with 7 positions matching TRBD1. CDR3 length equals 13 residues. Trimming cost V 4 bases and J 3 bases; bases outside gene matches: 3. Germline V gene data show CDR1 as SGHNT and CDR2 as YYREEE (reference sequence). The CDR3 DNA is TGTGCCAGCAGCGCCGGGACAGACTATGGCTACACCTTC. As protein: CASSAGTDYGYTF.